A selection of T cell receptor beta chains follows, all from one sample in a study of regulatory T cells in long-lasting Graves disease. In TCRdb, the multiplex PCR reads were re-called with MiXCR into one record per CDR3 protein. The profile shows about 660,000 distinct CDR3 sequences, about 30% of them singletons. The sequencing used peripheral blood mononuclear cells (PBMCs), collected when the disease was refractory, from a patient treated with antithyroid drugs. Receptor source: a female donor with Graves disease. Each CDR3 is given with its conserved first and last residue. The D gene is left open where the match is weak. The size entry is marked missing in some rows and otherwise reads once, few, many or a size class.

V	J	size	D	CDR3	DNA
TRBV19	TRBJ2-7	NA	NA	CASSIGTRKRVTRF	TGTGCCAGTAGTATCGGGACAAGAAAGCGGGTCACTAGATTC
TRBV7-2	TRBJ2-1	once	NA	CASSLDVGGGGLEQFF	TGTGCCAGCAGCTTAGACGTTGGGGGGGGGGGGCTTGAGCAGTTCTTC
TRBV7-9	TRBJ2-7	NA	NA	CASSLVTGGVYEQYF	TGTGCCAGCAGCTTAGTGACAGGAGGGGTCTACGAGCAGTACTTC
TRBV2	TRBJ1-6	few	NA	CASRESQDSPLHF	TGTGCCAGCAGGGAGTCTCAGGATTCACCCCTCCACTTT
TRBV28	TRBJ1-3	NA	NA	CASSFRRRFDRRPGNTIYF	TGTGCCAGCAGTTTTAGGAGGCGATTTGACAGGAGGCCTGGAAACACCATATATTTT
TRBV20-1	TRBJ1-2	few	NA	CSAAEAQDYGYTF	TGCAGTGCTGCGGAGGCTCAGGACTATGGCTACACCTTC
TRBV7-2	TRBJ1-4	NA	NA	CASSLEWSTTNEKLFF	TGTGCCAGCAGCTTAGAGTGGTCAACAACTAATGAAAAACTGTTTTTT
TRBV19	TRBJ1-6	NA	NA	CASSIGGPRFSPLHF	TGTGCCAGTAGTATCGGGGGGCCCCGCTTTTCACCCCTCCACTTT
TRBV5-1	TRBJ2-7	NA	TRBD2	CASSREGLAESEQYF	TGCGCCAGCAGTCGAGAGGGACTAGCGGAGAGCGAGCAGTACTTC
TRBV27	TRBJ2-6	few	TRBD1	CATQGATGANVLTF	TGTGCCACACAGGGGGCAACTGGGGCCAACGTCCTGACTTTC